This is a list of T cell receptor beta chains from one sample in a study of response to subunit inactivated influenza vaccine. MiXCR, applied by TCRdb to the RT-PCR reads, yields one record per CDR3 protein. The sample has 300,000 to 350,000 distinct CDR3 sequences; approximately 20% are singletons. Sequenced here: PBMCs from blood, sampled less than 22 months after vaccination. The receptors originated from a man between 50 and 75 years old who received an inactivated influenza vaccine. CDR3s include the opening cysteine and the closing phenylalanine or tryptophan. The order of the fields is clone size, D gene, V gene, J gene, CDR3 protein, CDR3 DNA. D genes are given only for firm matches. Size is omitted from some rows. Given values are once, few, many or a class for expanded clones.

size: -; D: TRBD1; V: TRBV7-3; J: TRBJ2-1; CDR3: CASSLGQGREQFF; DNA: TGTGCCAGCAGCTTGGGACAGGGGCGTGAGCAGTTCTTC
size: few; D: -; V: TRBV28; J: TRBJ2-4; CDR3: CASSLPGGSATKNIQYF; DNA: TGTGCCAGCAGTTTACCTGGGGGATCCGCAACCAAAAACATTCAGTACTTC
size: -; D: -; V: TRBV7-2; J: TRBJ2-3; CDR3: CASSFSSGNTQYF; DNA: TGTGCCAGCAGCTTCTCGAGCGGAAATACGCAGTATTTT
size: many; D: -; V: TRBV6-5; J: TRBJ1-3; CDR3: CASSYEGGSGNTIYF; DNA: TGTGCCAGCAGTTATGAGGGGGGCTCTGGAAACACCATATATTTT
size: -; D: TRBD1; V: TRBV6-2/TRBV6-3; J: TRBJ2-1; CDR3: CASSYMDRSDEQFF; DNA: TGTGCCAGCAGTTACATGGACAGGTCGGATGAGCAGTTCTTC
size: many; D: -; V: TRBV12-3/TRBV12-4; J: TRBJ1-1; CDR3: CASSLRRGGTEAFF; DNA: TGTGCCAGCAGTTTAAGGCGGGGAGGGACTGAAGCTTTCTTT
size: few; D: -; V: TRBV18; J: TRBJ1-4; CDR3: CASSLNSVPNEKLFF; DNA: TGTGCCAGCTCACTAAACAGTGTTCCTAATGAAAAACTGTTTTTT
size: -; D: -; V: TRBV28; J: TRBJ1-1; CDR3: CASSLLPENTEAFF; DNA: TGTGCCAGCAGTTTACTGCCAGAGAACACTGAAGCTTTCTTT
size: few; D: -; V: TRBV7-2; J: TRBJ1-2; CDR3: CASSLGGQGPNYGYTF; DNA: TGTGCCAGCAGCTTAGGAGGCCAGGGGCCCAACTATGGCTACACCTTC
size: few; D: -; V: TRBV20-1; J: TRBJ2-7; CDR3: CSANFWRYSTYEQYF; DNA: TGCAGTGCAAATTTCTGGCGATACAGCACCTACGAGCAGTACTTC
size: -; D: -; V: TRBV3-1; J: TRBJ2-6; CDR3: CASSQAGVGASGANVLTF; DNA: TGTGCCAGCAGCCAAGCGGGGGTTGGAGCCTCTGGGGCCAACGTCCTGACTTTC
size: -; D: -; V: TRBV6-1; J: TRBJ2-1; CDR3: CASSEVSGNHYNEQFF; DNA: TGTGCCAGCAGTGAAGTTTCAGGGAACCACTACAATGAGCAGTTCTTC
size: few; D: -; V: TRBV20-1; J: TRBJ2-3; CDR3: CSASTDTQYF; DNA: TGCAGTGCTAGCACAGATACGCAGTATTTT
size: few; D: TRBD1; V: TRBV28; J: TRBJ1-5; CDR3: CASSLHKGQGLQPQHF; DNA: TGTGCCAGCAGTCTCCATAAGGGACAGGGGTTGCAGCCCCAGCATTTT
size: many; D: TRBD1; V: TRBV27; J: TRBJ1-2; CDR3: CASSPTGGGGRAGYTF; DNA: TGTGCCAGCAGTCCCACAGGGGGCGGGGGCAGAGCTGGCTACACCTTC
size: many; D: -; V: TRBV20-1; J: TRBJ1-3; CDR3: CSARIPPSRNTIYF; DNA: TGCAGTGCTAGAATTCCACCCTCCCGAAACACCATATATTTT
size: many; D: TRBD2; V: TRBV28; J: TRBJ2-1; CDR3: CASSFSGRANEQFF; DNA: TGTGCCAGCAGTTTTAGCGGGAGGGCCAATGAGCAGTTCTTC
size: once; D: TRBD1; V: TRBV3-1; J: TRBJ1-3; CDR3: CASSHLRSQGAYSGNTIYF; DNA: TGTGCCAGCAGCCACCTACGATCACAGGGGGCCTACTCTGGAAACACCATATATTTT
size: -; D: -; V: TRBV19; J: TRBJ1-1; CDR3: CASSIDRSDTEAFF; DNA: TGTGCCAGTAGTATAGACAGGAGTGACACTGAAGCTTTCTTT
size: -; D: TRBD1; V: TRBV25-1; J: TRBJ2-3; CDR3: CASSDDRGLGRDTQYF; DNA: TGTGCCAGCAGTGATGACAGGGGATTAGGGAGGGATACGCAGTATTTT
size: few; D: TRBD1; V: TRBV12-3/TRBV12-4; J: TRBJ2-2; CDR3: CASSPSTGATGELFF; DNA: TGTGCCAGCAGCCCCAGTACAGGGGCCACCGGGGAGCTGTTTTTT
size: -; D: -; V: TRBV5-5; J: TRBJ1-3; CDR3: CASNLGGTYTSGNTIYF; DNA: TGTGCCAGCAACCTGGGAGGCACATACACCTCTGGAAACACCATATATTTT
size: -; D: -; V: TRBV6-1; J: TRBJ2-7; CDR3: CASTPRGATVLSEQYF; DNA: TGTGCCAGCACTCCCCGGGGGGCCACGGTTCTCTCCGAGCAGTACTTC
size: few; D: -; V: TRBV12-3/TRBV12-4; J: TRBJ2-2; CDR3: CASSFSGAGELFF; DNA: TGTGCCAGCAGTTTCTCAGGGGCCGGGGAGCTGTTTTTT
size: few; D: -; V: TRBV2; J: TRBJ2-5; CDR3: CASSGERRETQYF; DNA: TGTGCCAGCAGCGGCGAACGGCGTGAGACCCAGTACTTC
size: -; D: -; V: TRBV12-3/TRBV12-4; J: TRBJ1-2; CDR3: CASSGQRLNYGYTF; DNA: TGTGCCAGCAGTGGACAGCGTCTCAACTATGGCTACACCTTC
size: few; D: TRBD1; V: TRBV7-7; J: TRBJ2-7; CDR3: CASSLGQADEQYF; DNA: TGTGCTAGCAGCTTGGGACAGGCGGACGAGCAGTACTTC
size: -; D: TRBD2; V: TRBV3-1; J: TRBJ2-1; CDR3: CASSHHDTVAGKNEQFF; DNA: TGTGCCAGCAGCCATCACGACACCGTAGCGGGAAAAAATGAGCAGTTCTTC
size: many; D: TRBD2; V: TRBV5-1; J: TRBJ2-1; CDR3: CASSLEGLAGSEQFF; DNA: TGCGCCAGCAGCTTGGAGGGACTAGCCGGGAGTGAGCAGTTCTTC
size: -; D: -; V: TRBV10-1; J: TRBJ1-2; CDR3: CASSPRNTGPGGYTF; DNA: TGCGCCAGCAGTCCCCGCAACACAGGGCCGGGTGGCTACACCTTC
size: -; D: TRBD1; V: TRBV5-1; J: TRBJ2-1; CDR3: CASNFGGQSYNEQFF; DNA: TGCGCCAGCAACTTTGGGGGACAGAGTTACAATGAGCAGTTCTTC
size: few; D: -; V: TRBV20-1; J: TRBJ2-1; CDR3: CSARDPVRVEQFF; DNA: TGCAGTGCTAGAGATCCAGTGCGGGTTGAGCAGTTCTTC
size: -; D: -; V: TRBV30; J: TRBJ2-5; CDR3: CAWYGTQQETQYF; DNA: TGTGCCTGGTACGGGACCCAACAAGAGACCCAGTACTTC
size: -; D: -; V: TRBV28; J: TRBJ2-7; CDR3: CASSYVSRETKGEQYF; DNA: TGTGCCAGCAGTTACGTCTCTCGGGAGACCAAGGGCGAGCAGTACTTC
size: few; D: -; V: TRBV11-2; J: TRBJ1-2; CDR3: CASSLVGSSIWGYTF; DNA: TGTGCCAGCAGCTTAGTCGGCTCATCCATATGGGGCTACACCTTC
size: few; D: -; V: TRBV29-1; J: TRBJ1-2; CDR3: CSVSGQHNYGYTF; DNA: TGCAGCGTCTCGGGACAACATAACTATGGCTACACCTTC
size: -; D: TRBD1; V: TRBV7-2; J: TRBJ1-5; CDR3: CASSRGAGGFFQPQHF; DNA: TGTGCCAGCAGCCGAGGGGCAGGGGGCTTTTTTCAGCCCCAGCATTTT
size: -; D: TRBD1; V: TRBV20-1; J: TRBJ1-6; CDR3: CSAREPGTGFSSYNSPLHF; DNA: TGCAGTGCTAGAGAGCCCGGGACAGGTTTCAGCTCCTATAATTCACCCCTCCACTTT
size: -; D: -; V: TRBV7-9; J: TRBJ1-1; CDR3: CASSLEGLSVDTEAFF; DNA: TGTGCCAGCAGCTTGGAGGGGTTGAGCGTGGACACTGAAGCTTTCTTT
size: few; D: TRBD1; V: TRBV28; J: TRBJ2-7; CDR3: CASSSMTGWHEQYF; DNA: TGTGCCAGCAGTTCAATGACAGGGTGGCACGAGCAGTACTTC
size: -; D: TRBD2; V: TRBV6-5; J: TRBJ2-1; CDR3: CASSYAGLAEKYEQFF; DNA: TGTGCCAGCAGTTACGCAGGTCTAGCGGAGAAATATGAGCAGTTCTTC
size: -; D: TRBD2; V: TRBV12-3/TRBV12-4; J: TRBJ2-7; CDR3: CASSPPGGEQYF; DNA: TGTGCCAGCAGCCCACCCGGGGGGGAGCAGTACTTC
size: few; D: TRBD1; V: TRBV28; J: TRBJ2-7; CDR3: CASSPIDRVVYEQYF; DNA: TGTGCCAGCAGTCCCATCGACAGGGTTGTGTACGAGCAGTACTTC
size: -; D: -; V: TRBV29-1; J: TRBJ2-3; CDR3: CSVEGMVGDTQYF; DNA: TGCAGCGTTGAAGGAATGGTGGGAGATACGCAGTATTTT
size: -; D: TRBD2; V: TRBV7-8; J: TRBJ2-3; CDR3: CASRRLAGEGTDTQYF; DNA: TGTGCCAGCAGACGACTAGCGGGAGAGGGCACAGATACGCAGTATTTT
size: many; D: -; V: TRBV19; J: TRBJ1-5; CDR3: CASSFGFDQPQHF; DNA: TGTGCCAGTAGTTTCGGATTTGATCAGCCCCAGCATTTT
size: few; D: -; V: TRBV3-1; J: TRBJ1-1; CDR3: CASSHIRKGTEAFF; DNA: TGTGCCAGCAGTCATATCAGAAAGGGAACTGAAGCTTTCTTT
size: few; D: -; V: TRBV6-1; J: TRBJ2-3; CDR3: CASSEVRSLTDTQYF; DNA: TGTGCCAGCAGTGAAGTCCGAAGCCTCACAGATACGCAGTATTTT
size: -; D: -; V: TRBV6-2/TRBV6-3; J: TRBJ2-7; CDR3: CASRWGGTASYEQYF; DNA: TGTGCCAGCAGGTGGGGAGGGACAGCCTCCTACGAGCAGTACTTC
size: -; D: -; V: TRBV15; J: TRBJ1-4; CDR3: CATSRPSEGGSAKLFF; DNA: TGTGCCACCAGCAGACCCTCGGAGGGGGGTTCGGCGAAACTGTTTTTT